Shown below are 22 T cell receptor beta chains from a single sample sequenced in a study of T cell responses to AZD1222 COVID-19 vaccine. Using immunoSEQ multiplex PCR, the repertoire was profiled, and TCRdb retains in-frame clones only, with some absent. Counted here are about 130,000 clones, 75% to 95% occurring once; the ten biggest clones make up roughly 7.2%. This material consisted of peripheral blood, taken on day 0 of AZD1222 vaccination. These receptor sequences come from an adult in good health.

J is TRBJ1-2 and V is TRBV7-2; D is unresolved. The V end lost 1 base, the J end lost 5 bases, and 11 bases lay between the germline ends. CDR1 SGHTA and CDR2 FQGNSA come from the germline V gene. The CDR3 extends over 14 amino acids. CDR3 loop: CASSLERGSYGYTF. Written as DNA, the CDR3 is TGTGCCAGCAGCTTAGAGCGAGGGTCTTATGGCTACACCTTC.

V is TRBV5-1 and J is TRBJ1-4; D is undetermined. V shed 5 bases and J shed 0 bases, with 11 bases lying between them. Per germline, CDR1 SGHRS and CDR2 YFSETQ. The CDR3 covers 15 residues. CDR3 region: CASRKTTTTNEKLFF. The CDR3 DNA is TGCGCCAGCAGGAAAACTACTACAACTAATGAAAAACTGTTTTTT.

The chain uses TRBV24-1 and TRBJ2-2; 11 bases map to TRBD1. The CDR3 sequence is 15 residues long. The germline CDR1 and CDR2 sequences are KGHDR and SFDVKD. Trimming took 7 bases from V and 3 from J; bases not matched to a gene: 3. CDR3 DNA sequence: TGTGCCACCAGGCTGGGACAGGGGGACACCGGGGAGCTGTTTTTT. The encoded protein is CATRLGQGDTGELFF.

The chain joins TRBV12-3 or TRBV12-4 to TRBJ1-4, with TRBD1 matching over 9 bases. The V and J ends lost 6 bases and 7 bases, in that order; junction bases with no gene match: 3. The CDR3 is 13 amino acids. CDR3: CASRGTGSEKLFF. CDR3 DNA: TGTGCCAGCAGAGGGACAGGGAGTGAAAAACTGTTTTTT.

The DNA for the CDR3 is TGCAGCGTTGCGTTGCTCCGAGGCGATACGCAGTATTTT. Residues: CSVALLRGDTQYF. The genes are TRBV29-1 and TRBJ2-3; no reliable D call. The CDR3 extends over 13 amino acids. The germline V gene encodes CDR1 SQVTM and CDR2 ANQGSEA. Trimming left V 4 bases short and J 6 bases short, with 14 bases between.

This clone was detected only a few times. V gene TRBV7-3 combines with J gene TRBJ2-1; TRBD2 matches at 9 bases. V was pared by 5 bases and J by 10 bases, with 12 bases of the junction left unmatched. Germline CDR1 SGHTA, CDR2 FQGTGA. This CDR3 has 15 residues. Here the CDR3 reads CASSRLASGASEQFF. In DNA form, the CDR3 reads TGTGCCAGCAGCCGGCTGGCTAGCGGGGCATCCGAGCAGTTCTTC.

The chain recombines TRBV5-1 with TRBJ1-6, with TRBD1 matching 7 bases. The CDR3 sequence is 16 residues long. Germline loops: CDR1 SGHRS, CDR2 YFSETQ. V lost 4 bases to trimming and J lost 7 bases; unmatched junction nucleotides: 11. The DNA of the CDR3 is TGCGCCAGCAGCCCGGAACCGGGACAGAGCAATTCACCCCTCCACTTT. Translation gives CASSPEPGQSNSPLHF.

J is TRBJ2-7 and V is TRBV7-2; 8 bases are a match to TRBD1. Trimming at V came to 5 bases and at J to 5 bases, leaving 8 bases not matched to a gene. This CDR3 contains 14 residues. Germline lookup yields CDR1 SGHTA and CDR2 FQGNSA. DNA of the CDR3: TGTGCCAGCAGCCCGGACAGGGTTGTGGACGAGCAGTACTTC. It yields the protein CASSPDRVVDEQYF.

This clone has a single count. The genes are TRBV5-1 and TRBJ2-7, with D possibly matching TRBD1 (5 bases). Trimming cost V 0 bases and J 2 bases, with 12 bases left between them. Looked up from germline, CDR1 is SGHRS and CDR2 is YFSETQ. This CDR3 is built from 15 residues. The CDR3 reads CASSLAPGHTYEQYF. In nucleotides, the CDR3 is TGCGCCAGCAGCTTGGCTCCAGGGCACACCTACGAGCAGTACTTC. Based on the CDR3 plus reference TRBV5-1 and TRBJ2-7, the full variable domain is KAGVTQTPRYLIKTRGQQVTLSCSPISGHRSVSWYQQTPGQGLQFLFEYFSETQRNKGNFPGRFSGRQFSNSRSEMNVSTLELGDSALYLCASSLAPGHTYEQYFGPGTRLTVT.

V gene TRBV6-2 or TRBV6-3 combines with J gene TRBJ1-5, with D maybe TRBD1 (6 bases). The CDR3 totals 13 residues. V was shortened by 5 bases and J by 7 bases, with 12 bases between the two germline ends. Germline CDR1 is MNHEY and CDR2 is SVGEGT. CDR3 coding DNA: TGTGCCAGCAGTAGGACAGAGTCACAGCCCCAGCATTTT. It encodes CASSRTESQPQHF.

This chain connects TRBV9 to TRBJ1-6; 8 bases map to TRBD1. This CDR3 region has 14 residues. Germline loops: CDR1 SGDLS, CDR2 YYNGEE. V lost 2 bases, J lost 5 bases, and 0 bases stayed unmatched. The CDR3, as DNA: TGTGCCAGCAGCGTGGGACAGGATAATTCACCCCTCCACTTT. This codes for CASSVGQDNSPLHF.

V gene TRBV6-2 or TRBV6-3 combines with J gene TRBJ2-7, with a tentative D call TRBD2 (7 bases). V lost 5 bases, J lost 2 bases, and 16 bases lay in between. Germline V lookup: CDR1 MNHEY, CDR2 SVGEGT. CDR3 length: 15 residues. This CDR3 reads CASSPHEGGTYEQYF. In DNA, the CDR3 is TGTGCCAGCAGTCCCCACGAGGGGGGGACCTACGAGCAGTACTTC.

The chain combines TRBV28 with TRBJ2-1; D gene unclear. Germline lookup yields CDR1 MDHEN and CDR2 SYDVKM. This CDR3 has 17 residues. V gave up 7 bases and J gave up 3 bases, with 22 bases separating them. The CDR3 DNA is TGTGCCAGCAATGGTGGCGGCAACACCCCTCTCTACAATGAGCAGTTCTTC. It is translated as CASNGGGNTPLYNEQFF. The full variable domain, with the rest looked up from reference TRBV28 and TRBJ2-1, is DVKVTQSSRYLVKRTGEKVFLECVQDMDHENMFWYRQDPGLGLRLIYFSYDVKMKEKGDIPEGYSVSREKKERFSLILESASTNQTSMYLCASNGGGNTPLYNEQFFGPGTRLTVL.

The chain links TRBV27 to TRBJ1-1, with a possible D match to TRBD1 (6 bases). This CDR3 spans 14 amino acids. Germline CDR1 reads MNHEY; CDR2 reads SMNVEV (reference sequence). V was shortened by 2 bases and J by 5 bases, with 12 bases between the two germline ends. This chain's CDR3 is CASSLRQAGTEAFF. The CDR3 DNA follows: TGTGCCAGCAGTTTAAGACAGGCCGGTACTGAAGCTTTCTTT.

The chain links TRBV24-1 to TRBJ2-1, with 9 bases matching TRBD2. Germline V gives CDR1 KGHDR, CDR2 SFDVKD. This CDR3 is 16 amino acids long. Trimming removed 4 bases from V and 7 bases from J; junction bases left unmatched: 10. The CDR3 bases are TGTGCCACCAGTGACTATAGCGGGGGAGTAATAAATGAGCAGTTCTTC. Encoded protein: CATSDYSGGVINEQFF.

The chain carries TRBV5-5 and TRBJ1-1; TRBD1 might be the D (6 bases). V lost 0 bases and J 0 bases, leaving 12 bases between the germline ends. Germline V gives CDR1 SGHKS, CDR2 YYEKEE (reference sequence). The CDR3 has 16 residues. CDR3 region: CASSLVGGGVNTEAFF. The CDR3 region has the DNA TGTGCCAGCAGCTTGGTTGGGGGCGGAGTGAACACTGAAGCTTTCTTT.

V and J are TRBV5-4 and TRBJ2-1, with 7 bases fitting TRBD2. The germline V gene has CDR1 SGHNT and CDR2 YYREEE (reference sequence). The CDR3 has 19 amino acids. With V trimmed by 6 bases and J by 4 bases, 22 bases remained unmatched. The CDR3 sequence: CASTRSPSGTSLAYNEQFF. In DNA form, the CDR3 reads TGTGCCAGCACCCGGTCCCCTAGCGGCACTTCGCTGGCTTACAATGAGCAGTTCTTC.

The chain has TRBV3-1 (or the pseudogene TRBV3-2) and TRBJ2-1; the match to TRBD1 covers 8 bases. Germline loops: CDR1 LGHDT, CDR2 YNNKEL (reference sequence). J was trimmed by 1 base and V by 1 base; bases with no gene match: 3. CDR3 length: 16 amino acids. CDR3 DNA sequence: TGTGCCAGCAGCCAAGGACAGGGGTGGTCCTACAATGAGCAGTTCTTC. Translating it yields CASSQGQGWSYNEQFF.

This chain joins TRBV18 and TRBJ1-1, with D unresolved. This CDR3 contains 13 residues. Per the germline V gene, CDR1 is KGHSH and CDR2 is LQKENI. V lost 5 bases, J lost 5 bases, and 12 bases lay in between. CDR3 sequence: CASSTLGGTEAFF. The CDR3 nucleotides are TGTGCCAGCTCAACCCTAGGAGGGACTGAAGCTTTCTTT.

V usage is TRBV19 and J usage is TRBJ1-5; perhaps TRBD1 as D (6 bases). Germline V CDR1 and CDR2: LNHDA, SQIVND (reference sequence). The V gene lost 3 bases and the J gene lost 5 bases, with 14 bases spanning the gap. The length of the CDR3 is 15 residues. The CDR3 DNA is TGTGCCAGTAGTATGTCCGCGGGGGGCTATCAGCCCCAGCATTTT. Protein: CASSMSAGGYQPQHF.

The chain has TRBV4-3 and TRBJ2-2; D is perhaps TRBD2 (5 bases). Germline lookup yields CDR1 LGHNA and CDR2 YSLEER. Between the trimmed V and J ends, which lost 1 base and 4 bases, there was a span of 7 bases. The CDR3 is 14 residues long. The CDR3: CASSQVGSTGELFF. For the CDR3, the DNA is TGCGCCAGCAGCCAAGTTGGGAGCACCGGGGAGCTGTTTTTT.

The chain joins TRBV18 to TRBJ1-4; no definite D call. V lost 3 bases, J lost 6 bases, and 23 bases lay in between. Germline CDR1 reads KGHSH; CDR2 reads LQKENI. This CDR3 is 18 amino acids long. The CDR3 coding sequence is TGTGCCAGCTCACCCCTCGAAACGGACCTCCCGCGGGATGAAAAACTGTTTTTT. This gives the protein CASSPLETDLPRDEKLFF.